This T cell receptor beta chain emerged from a study of OX40 agonist ivuxolimab in advanced cancers. The overall study: Three patients, one with hepatocellular carcinoma and two with cutaneous melanoma, responded partially.

With 1 base removed from V and 1 base from J, the gap between germline ends came to 8 bases. Germline V CDR1 and CDR2: SGHRS, YFSETQ. The CDR3 length is 14 residues. Here immunoSEQ multiplex PCR was the method, and the copy in TCRdb shows in-frame clones only, minus some. The sample gives about 77,000 clones, around four fifths of which show up once; 0.76% is in the top ten. Note on this clone: The sample has other DNA sequences that encode this CDR3 too.

Sample: CD4+ or CD8+ T cells sorted from blood, taken in a trial of the OX40 agonist ivuxolimab. This TCR derives from an adult with an advanced solid tumor such as melanoma, head and neck, liver or kidney cancer. The gene calls are TRBV5-1 and TRBJ2-5; D perhaps matches TRBD1 (5 bases). The CDR3 DNA sequence: TGCGCCAGCAGCTTGAGGGGCAGCCAAGAGACCCAGTACTTC. This encodes CASSLRGSQETQYF. The whole variable domain, remainder taken from reference TRBV5-1 and TRBJ2-5, is KAGVTQTPRYLIKTRGQQVTLSCSPISGHRSVSWYQQTPGQGLQFLFEYFSETQRNKGNFPGRFSGRQFSNSRSEMNVSTLELGDSALYLCASSLRGSQETQYFGPGTRLLVL.